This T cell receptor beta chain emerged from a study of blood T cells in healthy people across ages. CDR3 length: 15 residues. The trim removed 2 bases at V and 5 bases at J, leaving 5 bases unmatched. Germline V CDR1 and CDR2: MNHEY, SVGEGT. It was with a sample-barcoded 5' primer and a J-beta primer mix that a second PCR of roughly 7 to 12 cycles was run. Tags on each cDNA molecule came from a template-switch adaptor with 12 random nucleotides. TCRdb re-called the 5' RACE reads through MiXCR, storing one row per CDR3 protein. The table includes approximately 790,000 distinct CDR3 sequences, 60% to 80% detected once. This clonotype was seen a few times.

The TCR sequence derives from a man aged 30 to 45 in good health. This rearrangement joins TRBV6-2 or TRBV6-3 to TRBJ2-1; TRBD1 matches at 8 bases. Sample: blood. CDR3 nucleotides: TGTGCCAGCAGTTACGACGAACAGGGGGACAATGAGCAGTTCTTC. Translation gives CASSYDEQGDNEQFF.